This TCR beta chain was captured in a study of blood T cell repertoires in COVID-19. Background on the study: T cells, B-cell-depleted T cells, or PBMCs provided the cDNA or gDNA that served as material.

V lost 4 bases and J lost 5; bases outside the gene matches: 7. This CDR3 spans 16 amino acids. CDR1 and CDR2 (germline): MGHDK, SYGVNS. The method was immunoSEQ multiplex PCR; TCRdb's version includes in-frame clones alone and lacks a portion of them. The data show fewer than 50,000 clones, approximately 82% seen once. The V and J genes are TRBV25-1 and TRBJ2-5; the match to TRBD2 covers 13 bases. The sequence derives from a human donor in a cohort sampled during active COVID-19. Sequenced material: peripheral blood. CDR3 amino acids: CASSAPGLAGIETQYF. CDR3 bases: TGTGCCAGCAGTGCACCGGGACTAGCGGGAATTGAGACCCAGTACTTC.